This TCR beta chain was recorded in a study of T cells in Graves' hyperthyroidism and ophthalmopathy. Only a few counts were recorded for this clonotype. Its target is not known. From RNA transcripts, TCR beta CDR3 regions were amplified. TCR CDR3 regions were first amplified by RT-PCR with HTBI primers. One entry per CDR3 protein, called by TCRdb with MiXCR from the multiplex PCR reads. The sample contains around 600,000 distinct CDR3 sequences, 11% to 15% of which appear only once. Study-level findings and limits: The majority of expanded thyroid clonotypes above 0.001 also appeared in blood.

The CDR3 contains 12 residues. Germline lookup yields CDR1 ENHRY and CDR2 SYGVKD. V lost 4 bases and J lost 6, with 7 bases in between. The chain joins TRBV10-3 to TRBJ2-1, with unresolved D. The receptor was isolated from a woman aged 18-29 years with Graves' ophthalmopathy. Specimen: blood. CDR3 amino acids: CAISGPSNEQFF. CDR3 bases: TGTGCCATCAGTGGACCCAGCAATGAGCAGTTCTTC.